Reported below is one T cell receptor (beta chain). Its antigen has not been determined. Nothing much larger sits one base from this clone, and base qualities are not available. The data stem from a study of human versus mouse CDR3 diversity and MHC coevolution (dated by TCRdb to between 2016 and 2019). Concerning the study at large: The immunoSEQ assay was reported to detect one in 200,000 T cells and to minimize multiplex PCR amplification bias. Across the mouse and human samples, each sample yielded between roughly 0.6 x 10^7 and 1.6 x 10^7 valid reads. Repertoires of human naive CD4 T cells were used as a reference for TCR selection on multiple MHC II alleles and were compared against human-TCR-locus transgenic mice carrying single MHC II. Three healthy volunteer blood donors were included in the human cohort, with one aged 30 to 39, one aged 40 to 49 and one aged 60 to 69 at collection. Study-wide conclusions, independent of this receptor: On average, humans had more CDR3 deletions and insertions than mice, indicating greater exonuclease and TdT activity. Among all compared groups, most of the three human donors had the lowest clonal inequality scores. Repertoire diversity was not regarded as directly comparable between humans and mice because human T cells were selected on several MHC II alleles. According to iCHAO1 estimates, humans had the largest TCR beta repertoire, about 1.7 million clonotypes, which was attributed likely to selection by multiple MHC II molecules.

Genomic DNA was extracted from the sorted cells using the QIAGEN blood and tissue kit and was quantified on a NanoDrop 1000. TCR alpha and beta chains were deep sequenced and quantified on the immunoSEQ platform using multiplex PCR of genomic DNA. From the authors' description of their analysis: TCR sequences were annotated using IMGT gene and region definitions. As a stand-in for the preselection repertoire, out-of-frame rearrangements were used and set against in-frame clonotypes. Repertoire size was estimated with the iCHAO1 estimator supplied with the immunoSEQ platform. A Gini index, which is based on the Lorenz curve, was applied to in-frame amino acid clonotypes to measure clonal inequality. Shared clonotypes were counted with the intersect function of the R package tcR, and similarity was scored with the Jaccard index. Principal component analysis of V, J and V-J usage frequencies was run with the R prcomp function without normalization. In TCRdb, the immuneACCESS table is reduced to in-frame sequences with V and J assigned. These tables do not hold every clone; where another copy was compared, an unresolved V gene accounts for under half, and the others remain unexplained. D and trimming were read from the DNA, whereas the V and J calls and clone size are those reported in that table. This sample comprises roughly 80,000 clones, 80% to 95% of them detected only once. Of the sample, about 1.5% falls within the top ten clones.

Germline trimming: 4 bases from V, 3 bases from J; junction bases outside gene matches: 4. The CDR1 and CDR2 encoded by the germline V gene are SGHVS and FNYEAQ. From the cysteine through the phenylalanine, the CDR3 covers 15 amino acids. Only the CDR3 region is kept as DNA, spanning 45 bases read in frame from base 1. Fluorescence-activated cell sorting was used to pull naive CD4 T cells, meaning cells that were CD45RO-negative and CD62L-positive, out of the PBMCs. Approximately 50 ml of fresh peripheral blood was drawn per donor, and PBMCs were isolated by Ficoll density centrifugation. Sorting was performed on a FACSAria III instrument, with purity above 85% for all samples.

The source of this sequence is a person between 25 and 70 years old in good health. What was sequenced was naive CD4+ T cells from blood. The intended sense of this specimen's cell subset or site label: CD45RO-negative CD62L-positive naive CD4 T cells. The V gene is TRBV7-6 and the J gene is TRBJ2-1; TRBD1 lines up with 9 middle nucleotides. The nucleotide sequence reads as follows: TGTGCCAGCAGCTCAGGACAGGGGATCTACAATGAGCAGTTCTTC. This sequence encodes CASSSGQGIYNEQFF.